This T cell receptor beta chain comes out of a study of T cell changes during pregnancy in multiple sclerosis. Only in-frame clones appear in the TCRdb table, and some are missing; sequencing was by immunoSEQ multiplex PCR. Found here are 35,000 to 45,000 clones, 89% of them singletons; the top ten hold 0.75% to 0.95%. V gave up 0 bases and J gave up 8 bases, with 23 bases separating them. Germline-derived CDR1 and CDR2 are SGDLS and YYNGEE. CDR3 size: 18 residues. This TCR derives from a female donor in good health, enrolled as a control in a pregnancy study. This sample comprised CD4+ T cells from peripheral blood mononuclear cells, obtained after pregnancy. V is TRBV9 and J is TRBJ1-4, with D possibly matching TRBD1 (5 bases). The CDR3 DNA reads as TGTGCCAGCAGCGTAGCTACGGGGGGTACAGTAGAAGGGGAAAAACTGTTTTTT. Translated: CASSVATGGTVEGEKLFF.